The 21 T cell receptor beta chains given below trace back to one sample, sequenced in a study. Using its own MiXCR run on the RT-PCR reads, TCRdb lists one record per CDR3 protein. The data show almost 700,000 distinct CDR3 sequences, approximately 15% seen once. The specimen sequenced was memory CD4+ T cells from blood. The receptor set was obtained from a female donor in good health, serving as a healthy control.

This clonotype was counted a few times. The chain has TRBV28 and TRBJ2-2, with 8 bases that match TRBD1. Germline CDR1 and CDR2: MDHEN and SYDVKM. The CDR3 runs to 16 residues. The junction had 6 bases not matched to a gene; V was cut back by 5 bases and J by 1 base. CDR3 sequence: CASSNHGTGNTGELFF. Written as DNA, the CDR3 is TGTGCCAGCAGTAACCATGGGACAGGGAACACCGGGGAGCTGTTTTTT.

This clonotype was detected only a few times. The chain has TRBV5-6 and TRBJ2-3; D is uncertain. Trimming removed 1 base from V and 6 bases from J, with 9 bases in between. The CDR3 sequence is 13 residues long. The germline V gene has CDR1 SGHDT and CDR2 YYEEEE. CDR3 coding DNA: TGTGCCAGCAGCTTGAGGGTGGAGGATACGCAGTATTTT. It codes for CASSLRVEDTQYF.

This clonotype was found a few times. This chain connects TRBV20-1 to TRBJ1-5; 10 bases line up with TRBD1. CDR1 is DFQATT and CDR2 is SNEGSKA in the germline V gene (reference sequence). J lost 3 bases, V lost 2 bases, and 4 bases had no gene match. This CDR3 is 15 amino acids long. The CDR3 reads CSARRTGGFNQPQHF. CDR3 in DNA: TGCAGTGCTAGACGGACAGGGGGTTTCAATCAGCCCCAGCATTTT.

This clonotype was counted many times. The DNA of the CDR3 is TGCGCCAGCAGCTTGATGGACAGGACCTACGAGCAGTACTTC. Amino acids: CASSLMDRTYEQYF. V usage is TRBV5-1 and J usage is TRBJ2-7; TRBD1 matches 7 bases. CDR1 is SGHRS and CDR2 is YFSETQ in the germline V gene. The CDR3 is 14 amino acids. Losses at the gene ends were 1 base for V and 2 bases for J; bases not matched to a gene: 3.

Only a few counts were recorded for this clonotype. The J gene is TRBJ1-2, the V gene TRBV7-2, with TRBD1 as a possible D gene (5 bases). There are 14 residues in the CDR3. Trimming left V 7 bases short and J 3 bases short, with 15 bases between. Per the germline V gene, CDR1 is SGHTA and CDR2 is FQGNSA. The chain's CDR3 is CASTLGARDYGYTF. CDR3 sequence (DNA): TGTGCCAGCACCCTAGGGGCCAGGGACTATGGCTACACCTTC. Complete variable domain (other parts from reference TRBV7-2 and TRBJ1-2): GAGVSQSPSNKVTEKGKDVELRCDPISGHTALYWYRQSLGQGLEFLIYFQGNSAPDKSGLPSDRFSAERTGGSVSTLTIQRTQQEDSAVYLCASTLGARDYGYTFGSGTRLTVV.

This clonotype has only a few counts. The chain carries TRBV3-1 and TRBJ2-7; TRBD2 matches at 7 bases. CDR1 is LGHDT, CDR2 YNNKEL, per germline (reference sequence). The CDR3 runs 15 residues. V was clipped by 2 bases and J by 7 bases; unmatched bases: 11. CDR3 bases: TGTGCCAGCAGCCAAATGGGAGCGGGAATAAGGGAGCAGTACTTC. Residues: CASSQMGAGIREQYF.

This clonotype was detected ten times or more. This rearrangement joins TRBV29-1 to TRBJ1-1; D is unresolved. V was shortened by 3 bases and J by 1 base, with 9 bases between the two germline ends. From germline, CDR1 is SQVTM and CDR2 ANQGSEA. This CDR3 is built from 13 residues. CDR3 sequence reads: CSVDRASNTEAFF. The CDR3 DNA is TGCAGCGTTGATCGGGCTTCGAACACTGAAGCTTTCTTT.

This rearrangement joins TRBV5-1 to TRBJ1-2; the D is unclear. Germline values: CDR1 SGHRS, CDR2 YFSETQ. Trimming removed 2 bases at V and 7 bases at J, with 15 bases between. The CDR3 has 14 amino acids. CDR3 nucleotide sequence: TGCGCCAGCAGCTTCGGCGACGGCGGTTCTGGCTACACCTTC. Amino acids: CASSFGDGGSGYTF. Based on the CDR3 plus reference TRBV5-1 and TRBJ1-2, the full variable domain is KAGVTQTPRYLIKTRGQQVTLSCSPISGHRSVSWYQQTPGQGLQFLFEYFSETQRNKGNFPGRFSGRQFSNSRSEMNVSTLELGDSALYLCASSFGDGGSGYTFGSGTRLTVV.

There are many counts of this clonotype. The chain is built from TRBV6-5 and TRBJ2-7, with TRBD1 identical over 9 bases. Germline loops: CDR1 MNHEY, CDR2 SVGAGI. The CDR3 sequence is 14 residues long. Trimming removed 3 bases from V and 4 bases from J; junction bases left unmatched: 4. The DNA for the CDR3 is TGTGCCAGCAGTTATGGGGACAGGGATTACGAGCAGTACTTC. This codes for CASSYGDRDYEQYF.

The genes are TRBV28 and TRBJ1-1; 10 bases fit TRBD1. J lost 5 bases, V lost 4 bases, and 10 bases had no gene match. From germline, CDR1 is MDHEN and CDR2 SYDVKM. The CDR3 length is 16 residues. DNA of the CDR3: TGTGCCAGCAGTTCCCCGACAGGGGGCAGGGAGACTGAAGCTTTCTTT. The encoded protein is CASSSPTGGRETEAFF.

This clonotype turned up a few times. V and J are TRBV29-1 and TRBJ2-1; D is possibly TRBD2 (5 bases). V was clipped by 7 bases and J by 3 bases, with 16 bases between them. The CDR3 contains 14 residues. Germline CDR1 reads SQVTM; CDR2 reads ANQGSEA. In DNA, the CDR3 is TGCAGCGCCTTCGGAGCGGAGGACTACAATGAGCAGTTCTTC. This sequence encodes CSAFGAEDYNEQFF.

The chain carries TRBV7-2 and TRBJ2-1; tentatively, D is TRBD1 (8 bases). CDR3 length: 15 residues. Trimming left V 4 bases short and J 9 bases short, with 19 bases between. The V gene's germline CDR1 is SGHTA and CDR2 FQGNSA. The CDR3 protein is CASSWEGQAFGEQFF. CDR3 bases: TGTGCCAGCAGCTGGGAGGGACAGGCGTTTGGTGAGCAGTTCTTC. The full variable domain, its missing parts supplied by reference TRBV7-2 and TRBJ2-1, is GAGVSQSPSNKVTEKGKDVELRCDPISGHTALYWYRQSLGQGLEFLIYFQGNSAPDKSGLPSDRFSAERTGGSVSTLTIQRTQQEDSAVYLCASSWEGQAFGEQFFGPGTRLTVL.

This chain uses TRBV20-1 with TRBJ2-1; 7 bases are a match to TRBD2. This CDR3 has 16 amino acids. V dropped 3 bases and J dropped 0; count of bases not matched to a gene: 8. The germline V gene encodes CDR1 DFQATT and CDR2 SNEGSKA (reference sequence). In DNA, the CDR3 is TGCAGTGCTAGCAGCGGGGAGGCTACCTCCTACAATGAGCAGTTCTTC. This codes for CSASSGEATSYNEQFF.

This chain connects TRBV7-3 to TRBJ1-3, with D uncertain. CDR3 size: 15 residues. The V end lost 0 bases, the J end lost 2 bases, and 8 bases lay between the germline ends. Germline V CDR1 and CDR2: SGHTA, FQGTGA. For the CDR3, the DNA is TGTGCCAGCAGCTTAACGGAACACGCTGGAAACACCATATATTTT. Translating gives CASSLTEHAGNTIYF.

There are a few counts of this clonotype. Here the CDR3 DNA reads TGTGCCAGCAAGGGGGGAAGGGTCGGCCAGCCCCAGCATTTT. Its translation is CASKGGRVGQPQHF. V usage is TRBV27 and J usage is TRBJ1-5, with D tentatively TRBD1 (6 bases). Trimming left V 7 bases short and J 7 bases short, with 17 bases between. Germline lookup yields CDR1 MNHEY and CDR2 SMNVEV (reference sequence). The CDR3 extends over 14 amino acids.

This sequence joins TRBV6-5 and TRBJ2-5; D possibly corresponds to TRBD2 (5 bases). V lost 0 bases and J 5 bases, leaving 13 bases between the germline ends. The CDR3 contains 15 residues. Germline CDR1 reads MNHEY; CDR2 reads SVGAGI. The CDR3 bases are TGTGCCAGCAGTTACTCGAGAGGGATCTTGGAGACCCAGTACTTC. Protein sequence: CASSYSRGILETQYF.

The sample holds a few counts of this clonotype. The rearrangement uses TRBV6-1 and TRBJ2-1; D may correspond to TRBD1 or TRBD2 (5 bases each). Germline assignment: CDR1 MNHNS and CDR2 SASEGT. This CDR3 has 15 amino acids. Trimming shortened V by 7 bases and J by 3 bases, and 16 bases separated the two germline ends. CDR3 nucleotides: TGTGCCAGCATTATCCGGGACCGAGACTACAATGAGCAGTTCTTC. Translated, it gives CASIIRDRDYNEQFF.

The chain links TRBV5-1 to TRBJ1-6, with 8 bases aligning to TRBD1. Germline V gene sequence: CDR1 SGHRS, CDR2 YFSETQ. V trimming: 0 bases; J trimming: 7 bases; junction bases outside the gene matches: 6. The CDR3 is 16 amino acids. CDR3 DNA: TGCGCCAGCAGCTTGGCGGCAGGGGGCTCAAATTCACCCCTCCACTTT. Protein sequence: CASSLAAGGSNSPLHF.

V gene TRBV7-9 combines with J gene TRBJ2-1, with 12 bases that match TRBD2. V trimming: 5 bases; J trimming: 9 bases; junction bases outside the gene matches: 8. Germline loops: CDR1 SEHNR, CDR2 FQNEAQ (reference sequence). The length of the CDR3 is 15 residues. CDR3 sequence: CASSTASGRVTEQFF. DNA for the CDR3: TGTGCCAGCAGCACCGCTAGCGGGAGGGTTACTGAGCAGTTCTTC.

The chain combines TRBV5-1 with TRBJ1-4; no clear D gene. The V end was cut by 7 bases, the J end by 6 bases, with 13 bases between. From germline, CDR1 is SGHRS and CDR2 YFSETQ. The CDR3 spans 13 residues. The CDR3 protein is CASSEGKDEKLFF. The CDR3 nucleotides are TGCGCCAGCTCGGAAGGGAAGGATGAAAAACTGTTTTTT. The full variable domain, in which reference TRBV5-1 and TRBJ1-4 provide the parts outside the CDR3, is KAGVTQTPRYLIKTRGQQVTLSCSPISGHRSVSWYQQTPGQGLQFLFEYFSETQRNKGNFPGRFSGRQFSNSRSEMNVSTLELGDSALYLCASSEGKDEKLFFGSGTQLSVL.

This clonotype was counted between two and nine times. The chain carries TRBV20-1 and TRBJ1-1; 9 bases map to TRBD1. The V gene end was trimmed by 0 bases and the J gene end by 8 bases; junction bases not matched to a gene: 7. The germline V gene has CDR1 DFQATT and CDR2 SNEGSKA (reference sequence). The CDR3 has 14 amino acids. The CDR3 DNA follows: TGCAGTGCTAGAGAAGTTAGGGGGACAGGGGAAGCTTTCTTT. Translation gives CSAREVRGTGEAFF.